This TCR beta chain was identified during a study of cytomegalovirus exposure and HLA in healthy donors. Both 60 Vbeta primers and 13 Jbeta primers went into the PCR. Method: immunoSEQ multiplex PCR; TCRdb's copy keeps in-frame clones and lacks some. The data contain around 100,000 clones, over 65% of them singletons. The TCR originated in a woman aged 18-29 years in good health and CMV-seronegative. The sample consisted of PBMCs.

CDR3 sequence reads: CARTSGSGDTQYF. For the CDR3, the DNA is TGTGCCAGGACTAGCGGGAGCGGAGATACGCAGTATTTT. This chain connects TRBV2 to TRBJ2-3, with 12 positions matching TRBD2. The germline CDR1 and CDR2 sequences are SNHLY and FYNNEI. This CDR3 contains 13 residues. V lost 9 bases to trimming and J lost 5 bases; unmatched junction nucleotides: 3.